The sequence of this T cell receptor (beta chain) was determined in a study of shared clonotypes between healthy human individuals (dated by TCRdb to about 2020). About the study as a whole: A few men and two women, aged 18 to 49 years, made up the cohort. Per donor, three plates each were used for CD4 naive and CD4 memory, two for CD8 naive, and one for CD8 memory. The study deeply sequenced blood TCR repertoires of about five healthy adults to estimate repertoire size and the extent of clonotype sharing between individuals. To increase sequencing depth and limit assay-specific biases, different laboratories used diverse techniques to prepare libraries and sequence TCR repertoires. Per donor, leukapheresis produced somewhere between about 0.9 and 9.5 billion PBMCs.

Healthy HIV-negative adults with no recently reported acute infections or vaccinations were included as donors. All donors were Caucasian adults living in Nashville, Tennessee, USA. Magnetic negative selection was used to enrich CD4+ T cells, after which naive cells were positively selected on CD45RA and the negative fraction became the memory subset. Blood was obtained by leukapheresis, after which PBMCs were separated by Ficoll-Histopaque density gradient centrifugation and cryopreserved in liquid nitrogen vapor phase. Analytical flow cytometry was used to check the purity and quantity of every magnetically sorted T cell population. Each sorted fraction had its genomic DNA isolated and then quantified by UV absorbance on a Nanodrop 2000c. V sheds 1 base and J sheds 2 bases, leaving 12 bases between their ends. Measured from the cysteine to the phenylalanine, the CDR3 is 15 residues long. The read is trimmed to its CDR3 DNA, 45 bases read in frame from base 1. CDR1 and CDR2 were assigned from the germline V gene as SGHTA and FQGNSA.

Turning to this clone: Which antigen it targets is not known. No base quality information exists; no much larger clone differs at one position.

Using the deep immunoSEQ assay, multiplex PCR amplified TCR CDR3 regions from genomic DNA. For each cell subset, the extracted genomic DNA was distributed evenly across all wells of several immunoSEQ 96-well plates, and each plate served as one replicate. For sorted subsets, each replicate PCR was loaded with 200 to 250 ng genomic DNA, equivalent to roughly 30,000 T cell genomes. Purified libraries were quantified with a Qubit 3.0 fluorometer, sized on a Bioanalyzer 2100, and re-quantified with the KAPA Library Quantification kit. Every immunoSEQ 96-well plate was sequenced on a separate single-read 150-cycle Illumina NextSeq 550 flow cell. In the paper's pipeline: Because the immunoSEQ output included only junctional sequences and no quality scores, the filtering could not be the same as the filtering used for full-length reads. To assign V/J genes and CDR3, sequences were annotated using PyIR, a Python wrapper for IgBLAST v1.9, with IMGT germline references. Reads were filtered out if the reads had weak V/J assignments (E-value above 1e-6), no CDR3, stop codons, out-of-frame junctions, or ambiguous translated residues. V3J clonotypes were defined as sequences sharing an identical inferred V gene, J gene, and CDR3 amino acid sequence. Percentage overlap between repertoires was calculated by dividing the number of shared unique clonotypes by the size of the smaller repertoire. Richness of each repertoire was evaluated using RTK rarefaction, the Chao1 estimator, and Recon v2.1 estimates of unobserved clonotypes. Generation probabilities were computed with OLGA for all TCRbeta clonotypes obtained by the gDNA method from a handful of donors. The clones in this table, taken by TCRdb from immuneACCESS, are in-frame only. Not every clone is retained; where verified, under half of the shortfall comes from an unresolved V gene, and the cause of the rest is unknown. The D gene and trimming were derived from the DNA, and the V and J assignments and clone size from that table. The sample table shows roughly 2 million clones, and 85% to 95% are seen once. The ten biggest clones cover 0.13% of the sample.

Here is what the overall study found, with its caveats: Naive subsets generally had larger estimated clonotype richness than memory subsets. Sharing across a few donors was observed for roughly 5% of naive CD4, under 4% of naive CD8, about 2.3% of memory CD4, and approximately 0.41% of memory CD8 clonotypes. Sampling was restricted to blood, and TCR repertoires in tissues likely differ from the TCR repertoires found in blood. Higher generation probabilities were observed for clonotypes shared by all four sorted-subset donors than for non-shared clonotypes. Based on pairwise subsampling, the degree of clonotype sharing among donors was expected to be affected by sequencing depth. Because the study included only a small number of donors, the genetic and exposure-history diversity represented was limited. Rarefaction of sorted-subset datasets indicated incomplete sequencing despite the large sequencing depth.

The receptor was isolated from a man in his late teens or twenties in good health. Recombination connected TRBV7-2 to TRBJ2-7; no D gene can be assigned with confidence. Material for sequencing was naive CD4+ T cells sorted from blood. The cell subset or site label for this specimen denotes: CD45RA+ positively selected. The base sequence is TGTGCCAGCAGCTTAGATGAGACACTTACCTACGAGCAGTACTTC. It codes for CASSLDETLTYEQYF.